This entry lists 10 T cell receptor beta chains sequenced from one sample in a study of somatic mutations in cytotoxic T cells in rheumatoid arthritis. Sequenced by immunoSEQ multiplex PCR; TCRdb stores in-frame clones only, minus some. The sample contains 20,000 to 25,000 clones, roughly 80% of which appear only once. Sequencing was carried out using CD8+ T cells sorted from blood. These receptors were obtained from an adult with rheumatoid arthritis.

V gene TRBV9 combines with J gene TRBJ2-7; a possible D gene is TRBD1 (5 bases). Germline assignment: CDR1 SGDLS and CDR2 YYNGEE. The CDR3 sequence is 13 residues long. The V end lost 3 bases, the J end lost 2 bases, and 9 bases lay between the germline ends. CDR3 residues: CASSAAGTYEQYF. The CDR3 DNA reads as TGTGCCAGCAGCGCCGCAGGGACCTACGAGCAGTACTTC.

Comment on this clone: The sample contains more than one DNA sequence encoding this CDR3. The V gene is TRBV10-2, the J gene TRBJ1-5; the D is unclear. This CDR3 is built from 16 residues. Germline lookup yields CDR1 WSHSY and CDR2 SAAADI. V shed 0 bases and J shed 3 bases, with 12 bases lying between them. CDR3 sequence reads: CASSESPGNSNQPQHF. The CDR3, as DNA: TGCGCCAGCAGTGAGTCGCCGGGGAACTCCAATCAGCCCCAGCATTTT.

V is TRBV27 and J is TRBJ2-1; 8 bases are a match to TRBD1. With V trimmed by 3 bases and J by 4 bases, 5 bases remained unmatched. CDR1 is MNHEY, CDR2 SMNVEV, per germline (reference sequence). The length of the CDR3 is 15 residues. CDR3 in amino acids: CASSFQGQAYNEQFF. CDR3 nucleotides: TGTGCCAGCAGTTTTCAGGGACAGGCTTACAATGAGCAGTTCTTC.

The CDR3 sequence is CASSRTGDHEQYF. The CDR3 nucleotides are TGTGCCAGCAGTCGGACAGGGGACCACGAGCAGTACTTC. The J gene is TRBJ2-7, the V gene TRBV2; 9 nucleotides line up with TRBD1. The CDR3 totals 13 residues. The V and J ends lost 5 bases and 5 bases, in that order; junction bases with no gene match: 4. Germline CDR1 is SNHLY and CDR2 is FYNNEI. The full variable domain, rest sourced from reference TRBV2 and TRBJ2-7, is EPEVTQTPSHQVTQMGQEVILRCVPISNHLYFYWYRQILGQKVEFLVSFYNNEISEKSEIFDDQFSVERPDGSNFTLKIRSTKLEDSAMYFCASSRTGDHEQYFGPGTRLTVT.

The rearrangement joins TRBV19 to TRBJ1-5; D remains ambiguous. Germline lookup yields CDR1 LNHDA and CDR2 SQIVND (reference sequence). The CDR3 extends over 15 amino acids. V lost 2 bases to trimming and J lost 5 bases, with 13 bases between them. Written as DNA, the CDR3 is TGTGCCAGTAGTATACGGGCAGGAGCGTATCAGCCCCAGCATTTT. Protein product: CASSIRAGAYQPQHF.

The V and J genes are TRBV7-9 and TRBJ2-5, with 8 bases that match TRBD2. The CDR3 runs to 16 residues. Germline V gene data show CDR1 as SEHNR and CDR2 as FQNEAQ (reference sequence). V dropped 2 bases and J dropped 9; count of bases not matched to a gene: 14. The CDR3 DNA follows: TGTGCCAGCAGCTTAACGGAAGCGGGGGTTTTAGGGGCCCAGTACTTC. As protein: CASSLTEAGVLGAQYF. Combining the CDR3 with reference TRBV7-9 and TRBJ2-5 gives the whole variable domain DTGVSQNPRHKITKRGQNVTFRCDPISEHNRLYWYRQTLGQGPEFLTYFQNEAQLEKSRLLSDRFSAERPKGSFSTLEIQRTEQGDSAMYLCASSLTEAGVLGAQYFGPGTRLLVL.

The rearrangement links TRBV2 to TRBJ2-3; D ambiguous. The CDR3 loop spans 12 amino acids. The ends were cut back, 4 bases at V and 2 bases at J, with 4 bases in the middle. Germline V gene lookup returns CDR1 SNHLY and CDR2 FYNNEI. CDR3 bases: TGTGCCAGCAGTGCAAACACAGATACGCAGTATTTT. Amino acid sequence: CASSANTDTQYF.

This clone was counted only a few times. The chain links TRBV7-9 to TRBJ1-1, with D maybe TRBD1 (5 bases). Germline-derived CDR1 and CDR2 are SEHNR and FQNEAQ (reference sequence). The CDR3 runs to 13 residues. The ends were cut back, 1 base at V and 11 bases at J, with 14 bases in the middle. The CDR3 nucleotides read TGTGCCAGCAGCTTAGAATTCCAGGGAGACGCTTTCTTT. Translation: CASSLEFQGDAFF.

This clone was counted between two and nine times. The chain couples TRBV5-4 to TRBJ1-2; TRBD1 agrees at 7 bases. The germline V gene encodes CDR1 SGHNT and CDR2 YYREEE (reference sequence). V lost 5 bases and J lost 5; bases outside the gene matches: 6. The CDR3 spans 13 residues. The CDR3 DNA sequence: TGTGCCAGCAGAGACAGGGCGGGGTATGGCTACACCTTC. It translates to CASRDRAGYGYTF.

The rearrangement joins TRBV7-9 to TRBJ2-4; D gene unclear. In germline, CDR1 is SEHNR, CDR2 FQNEAQ (reference sequence). Trimming left V 0 bases short and J 7 bases short, with 7 bases between. CDR3 length: 13 residues. The CDR3 DNA sequence: TGTGCCAGCAGCTTAGCCCCAACTAACATTCAGTACTTC. Protein sequence: CASSLAPTNIQYF.